The sample holds a few counts of the clone carrying this T cell receptor (beta chain). Its matching antigen is unknown. The trim removed 6 bases at V and 8 bases at J, leaving 7 bases unmatched. There are 13 residues in the CDR3. Germline V gene data show CDR1 as WSHSY and CDR2 as SAAADI. Before thyroid surgery, none of the patients had received any treatment. TCRdb re-called the PCR reads through MiXCR. The sample yields approximately 60,000 clones, 25% to 30% seen once. The source of the sample is a study of metastatic and nonmetastatic thyroid tumors. Study outcomes and limitations: Reported TCR beta diversity, measured in blood and tumor, was significantly higher for malignant thyroid tumors than for benign nodules.

This TCR was recovered from a female donor with papillary thyroid cancer or a benign thyroid nodule (not recorded which). Some clones in this sample may be carry-over from other donors' samples. The chain carries TRBV10-2 and TRBJ1-2; TRBD1 matches 9 bases. Material: blood. The CDR3 loop is CASSDDRGGGYTF. Written as DNA, the CDR3 is TGCGCCAGCAGCGATGACAGGGGGGGAGGCTACACCTTC.